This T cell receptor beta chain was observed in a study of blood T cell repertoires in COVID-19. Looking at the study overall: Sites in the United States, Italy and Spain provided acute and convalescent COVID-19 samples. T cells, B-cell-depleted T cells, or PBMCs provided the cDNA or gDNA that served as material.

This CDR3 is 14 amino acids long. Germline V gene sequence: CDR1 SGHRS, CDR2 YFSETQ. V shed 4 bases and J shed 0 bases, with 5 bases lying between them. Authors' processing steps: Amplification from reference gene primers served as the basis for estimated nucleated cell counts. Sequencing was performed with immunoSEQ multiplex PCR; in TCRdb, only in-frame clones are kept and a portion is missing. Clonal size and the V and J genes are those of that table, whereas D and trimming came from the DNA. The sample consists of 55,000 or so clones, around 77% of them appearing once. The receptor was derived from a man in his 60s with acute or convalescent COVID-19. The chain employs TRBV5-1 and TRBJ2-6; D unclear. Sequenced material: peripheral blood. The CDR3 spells CASSPVSGANVLTF. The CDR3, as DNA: TGCGCCAGCAGCCCAGTCTCTGGGGCCAACGTCCTGACTTTC.